This T cell receptor beta chain derives from a study of cytomegalovirus exposure and HLA in healthy donors. Study-wide results and limits: One later analysis reportedly identified an Asian-associated ancestry cluster that showed fewer N-insertions than the roughly 720-donor mean. There were about 160 TCR beta chains listed as cytomegalovirus-associated. Immune exposure information available was restricted to CMV serostatus.

Per the germline V gene, CDR1 is KGHSH and CDR2 is LQKENI. CDR3 length: 14 residues. Unmatched junction bases numbered 4, after V lost 5 bases and J lost 1 base. In the PCR, 60 Vbeta and 13 Jbeta primers were used. TCRdb's table, derived via immunoSEQ multiplex PCR, lists solely in-frame clones and lacks some. This repertoire shows around 220,000 clones, more than 65% found once; its top ten account for 1.5% to 2%. Nominally healthy donors were sampled, though unrecorded immune exposures were likely. On this clone: Its antigen is currently unknown.

The material sequenced was PBMCs. The V gene is TRBV18, the J gene TRBJ2-7; TRBD2 matches 8 bases. The clonotype originates from a woman aged 30 to 39 in good health and CMV-seronegative. In DNA form, the CDR3 reads TGTGCCAGCTCAAGCGGGAGCGGGTCCTACGAGCAGTACTTC. It translates to CASSSGSGSYEQYF.